These 14 T cell receptor beta chains originate from one sample sequenced in a study of T cell responses to AZD1222 COVID-19 vaccine. Assay: immunoSEQ multiplex PCR; the TCRdb copy retains only in-frame clones and omits some. The sample carries 150,000 to 200,000 clones, 85% to 95% recorded once. The input for sequencing was peripheral blood, taken on day 0 of AZD1222 vaccination. Receptor source: an adult in good health.

CDR3 in amino acids: CASSVYYGTADYGYTF. The CDR3 DNA follows: TGTGCCAGCAGCGTATACTACGGGACAGCCGACTATGGCTACACCTTC. The J gene is TRBJ1-2, the V gene TRBV9; 7 bases agree with TRBD1. From germline, CDR1 is SGDLS and CDR2 YYNGEE. Trimming removed 1 base from V and 3 bases from J; junction bases left unmatched: 9. CDR3 length equals 16 residues. The variable domain in full, completed from reference TRBV9 and TRBJ1-2, reads DSGVTQTPKHLITATGQRVTLRCSPRSGDLSVYWYQQSLDQGLQFLIQYYNGEERAKGNILERFSAQQFPDLHSELNLSSLELGDSALYFCASSVYYGTADYGYTFGSGTRLTVV.

The rearrangement uses TRBV29-1 and TRBJ1-1; TRBD1 matches 7 bases. The trim removed 3 bases at V and 5 bases at J, leaving 6 bases unmatched. Germline CDR1 reads SQVTM; CDR2 reads ANQGSEA. This CDR3 comprises 13 residues. The CDR3 DNA follows: TGCAGCGTTGATAAGGGGGCGGGTACTGAAGCTTTCTTT. Amino acids: CSVDKGAGTEAFF.

The chain employs TRBV4-3 and TRBJ1-5; D is ambiguous. Germline V lookup: CDR1 LGHNA, CDR2 YSLEER. V lost 5 bases and J 0 bases, leaving 11 bases between the germline ends. CDR3 length: 15 residues. CDR3 sequence (DNA): TGCGCCAGCAGCTGGGCAGCTTATAGCAATCAGCCCCAGCATTTT. Its translation is CASSWAAYSNQPQHF.

This chain uses TRBV24-1 with TRBJ2-1, with 15 bases aligning to TRBD2. The CDR3 sequence is 18 residues long. Germline V gene lookup returns CDR1 KGHDR and CDR2 SFDVKD. J was trimmed by 8 bases and V by 0 bases; bases with no gene match: 7. The CDR3 is CATSDLQGLAGGKDEQFF. In DNA form, the CDR3 reads TGTGCCACCAGTGATTTGCAAGGACTAGCGGGGGGGAAGGATGAGCAGTTCTTC.

This clone was recorded only once. The chain is built from TRBV7-2 and TRBJ1-2; D remains ambiguous. The ends were cut back, 2 bases at V and 2 bases at J, with 18 bases in the middle. Germline V lookup: CDR1 SGHTA, CDR2 FQGNSA. This CDR3 has 17 residues. The CDR3 nucleotides read TGTGCCAGCAGCTTATTCGCCCGACAAAACCGAAACTATGGCTACACCTTC. It encodes CASSLFARQNRNYGYTF.

About this clone itself: The sample carries other DNA sequences with the same CDR3. V usage is TRBV9 and J usage is TRBJ1-3, with TRBD1 matching over 7 bases. The CDR3 is 16 amino acids. CDR1 and CDR2 from the germline V gene are SGDLS and YYNGEE. J lost 2 bases, V lost 0 bases, and 5 bases had no gene match. The CDR3 DNA reads TGTGCCAGCAGCGTAGCTACAGGGGAGGCTGGAAACACCATATATTTT. It translates to CASSVATGEAGNTIYF.

This chain connects TRBV6-2 or TRBV6-3 to TRBJ2-7; 8 bases line up with TRBD1. Germline loops: CDR1 MNHEY, CDR2 SVGEGT. The junction had 6 bases not matched to a gene; V was cut back by 2 bases and J by 0 bases. The CDR3 is 16 residues long. Here the CDR3 DNA reads TGTGCCAGCAGTTACGGGGACAGGCATCTCTCCTACGAGCAGTACTTC. Its translation: CASSYGDRHLSYEQYF.

The J gene is TRBJ1-2, the V gene TRBV5-1; no definite D call. Looked up from germline, CDR1 is SGHRS and CDR2 is YFSETQ. Between the trimmed V and J ends, which lost 4 bases and 5 bases, there was a span of 15 bases. The length of the CDR3 is 14 residues. CDR3 protein: CASSDPSPSYGYTF. CDR3 DNA sequence: TGCGCCAGCAGCGATCCGTCGCCCTCATATGGCTACACCTTC. Full variable domain (outside the CDR3, taken from reference TRBV5-1 and TRBJ1-2): KAGVTQTPRYLIKTRGQQVTLSCSPISGHRSVSWYQQTPGQGLQFLFEYFSETQRNKGNFPGRFSGRQFSNSRSEMNVSTLELGDSALYLCASSDPSPSYGYTFGSGTRLTVV.

Note on this clone: This sample includes further DNA sequences coding for the same CDR3. V gene TRBV3-1 (or the pseudogene TRBV3-2) combines with J gene TRBJ2-1; D tentatively fits TRBD1 or TRBD2 (5 bases each). With 1 base removed from V and 2 bases from J, the gap between germline ends came to 9 bases. CDR3 length: 15 amino acids. CDR1 LGHDT and CDR2 YNNKEL come from the germline V gene (reference sequence). CDR3 coding DNA: TGTGCCAGCAGCCAAGGTCGGGGCACCTACAATGAGCAGTTCTTC. Amino acids: CASSQGRGTYNEQFF.

The chain uses TRBV7-9 and TRBJ1-2; D remains ambiguous. The germline V and J ends were trimmed by 0 bases and 7 bases, with 9 bases remaining between them. The germline V gene encodes CDR1 SEHNR and CDR2 FQNEAQ (reference sequence). This CDR3 is built from 13 residues. The DNA of the CDR3 is TGTGCCAGCAGCTTAGCGCGGGAGGCTGGCTACACCTTC. This translates into CASSLAREAGYTF. The full variable domain, its missing parts supplied by reference TRBV7-9 and TRBJ1-2, is DTGVSQNPRHKITKRGQNVTFRCDPISEHNRLYWYRQTLGQGPEFLTYFQNEAQLEKSRLLSDRFSAERPKGSFSTLEIQRTEQGDSAMYLCASSLAREAGYTFGSGTRLTVV.

This clone has just one count. Other DNA sequences in this specimen translate into the identical CDR3. The gene calls are TRBV12-3 or TRBV12-4 and TRBJ1-2, with unresolved D. Deletions cut 3 bases from V and 2 bases from J, with 7 bases between. This CDR3 contains 13 residues. The CDR3 DNA reads TGTGCCAGCAGTTTTACCGCGAACTATGGCTACACCTTC. As protein: CASSFTANYGYTF.

The gene calls are TRBV7-3 and TRBJ2-3, with D unclear. V lost 5 bases to trimming and J lost 4 bases, with 4 bases between them. CDR3 size: 11 residues. CDR1 is SGHTA and CDR2 is FQGTGA in the germline V gene. The CDR3 loop reads CASSTSDTQYF. As DNA, the CDR3 is TGTGCCAGCAGCACCTCAGATACGCAGTATTTT.

J is TRBJ2-3 and V is TRBV3-1 (or the pseudogene TRBV3-2), with D perhaps being TRBD1 or TRBD2 (6 bases each). This CDR3 contains 16 residues. The germline CDR1 and CDR2 sequences are LGHDT and YNNKEL (reference sequence). Deletions cut 1 base from V and 6 bases from J, with 17 bases between. CDR3 loop: CASSQGNTGTGDTQYF. CDR3 coding DNA: TGTGCCAGCAGCCAAGGCAACACAGGGACTGGGGATACGCAGTATTTT.

The rearrangement uses TRBV6-5 and TRBJ2-7; TRBD1 agrees at 7 bases. With V trimmed by 5 bases and J by 2 bases, 9 bases remained unmatched. The CDR3 runs 15 residues. The germline V gene has CDR1 MNHEY and CDR2 SVGAGI. The CDR3 spells CASSQRQGYAYEQYF. As DNA, the CDR3 is TGTGCCAGCAGTCAACGACAGGGATATGCCTACGAGCAGTACTTC.